This TCR beta chain appears in the sequencing data of a study of CD8 T cells in Susac syndrome. The study's findings and limits: It was acknowledged in the study that its TCR sequencing and HLA analysis involved a relatively small number of individuals.

Random hexamers served to reverse transcribe roughly 0.45 to 1 ug RNA. Amplification of the TCR beta CDR3 was carried out by immunoSEQ multiplex PCR, which spanned a total of 54 Vbeta and 13 Jbeta segments. MiXCR, run by TCRdb on the immunoSEQ multiplex PCR reads, gives a single entry per CDR3 protein. The profile shows about 280,000 distinct CDR3 sequences, more than 75% of them singletons. Sequencing of TCR beta was undertaken in CD8+ and CD4+ T cells derived from blood. Negative isolation yielded the CD8+ and CD4+ T cells, while FACS enriched the TEMRA cells. On this clonotype itself: Its antigen is currently unknown.

The sequencing sample was made of CD8+ T cells from PBMCs. The TCR was taken from a human donor with multiple sclerosis.

The CDR3 is CASSVGDSYTEAFF. The CDR3 coding sequence is TGTGCCAGCAGCGTAGGGGACAGCTACACTGAAGCTTTCTTT. V and J are TRBV9 and TRBJ1-1; 7 nucleotides agree with TRBD1. Germline loops: CDR1 SGDLS, CDR2 YYNGEE. The CDR3 has 14 amino acids. Germline trimming cut 0 bases from V and 3 bases from J; bases unmatched to any gene: 2.